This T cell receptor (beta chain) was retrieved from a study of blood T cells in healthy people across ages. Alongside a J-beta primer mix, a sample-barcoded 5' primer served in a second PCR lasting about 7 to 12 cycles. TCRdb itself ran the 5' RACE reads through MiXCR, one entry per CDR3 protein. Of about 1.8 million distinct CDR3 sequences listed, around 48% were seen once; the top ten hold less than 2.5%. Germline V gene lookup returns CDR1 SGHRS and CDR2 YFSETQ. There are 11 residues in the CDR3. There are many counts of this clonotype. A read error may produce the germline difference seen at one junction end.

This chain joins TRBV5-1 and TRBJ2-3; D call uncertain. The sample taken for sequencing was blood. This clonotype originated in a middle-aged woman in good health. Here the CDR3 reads CASSITDTQYF. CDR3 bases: TGTGCCAGCAGCATCACAGATACGCAGTATTTT.